These 25 T cell receptor beta chains were all obtained from the same sample, sequenced in a study of blood T cell repertoires in COVID-19. Libraries were prepared by immunoSEQ multiplex PCR; TCRdb keeps only in-frame clonotypes and omits some of them. Here the sample spans around 150,000 clones, almost 85% being singletons. Sequenced input: PBMCs or T cells enriched from blood (not recorded which). These receptors came from a woman aged 45-59 years with acute COVID-19.

The V and J genes are TRBV5-1 and TRBJ1-2; tentative D call: TRBD1 (6 bases). There are 16 residues in the CDR3. Trimming left V 0 bases short and J 2 bases short, with 14 bases between. CDR1 SGHRS and CDR2 YFSETQ come from the germline V gene. Written as DNA, the CDR3 is TGCGCCAGCAGCTTGGGAGAAAGAGGGGGAAACTATGGCTACACCTTC. It codes for CASSLGERGGNYGYTF. Full variable domain (remainder filled in from reference TRBV5-1 and TRBJ1-2): KAGVTQTPRYLIKTRGQQVTLSCSPISGHRSVSWYQQTPGQGLQFLFEYFSETQRNKGNFPGRFSGRQFSNSRSEMNVSTLELGDSALYLCASSLGERGGNYGYTFGSGTRLTVV.

The chain couples TRBV28 to TRBJ2-7, with 8 bases matching TRBD2. The junction had 15 bases not matched to a gene; V was cut back by 2 bases and J by 6 bases. Germline lookup yields CDR1 MDHEN and CDR2 SYDVKM. This CDR3 region has 17 residues. The CDR3, as DNA: TGTGCCAGCAGTTTACGCCTGTTGGTACTAGCGGCGGGCGAGCAGTACTTC. Translation gives CASSLRLLVLAAGEQYF.

V and J are TRBV18 and TRBJ2-1, with 11 bases lining up with TRBD2. With V trimmed by 8 bases and J by 4 bases, 7 bases remained unmatched. In germline, CDR1 is KGHSH, CDR2 LQKENI. The CDR3 loop spans 15 amino acids. For the CDR3, the DNA is TGTGCCAGCCGTGGACTAGCGGGCCTTTACAATGAGCAGTTCTTC. Translated, it gives CASRGLAGLYNEQFF.

This clone was detected only once. V is TRBV6-4 and J is TRBJ2-7; 9 positions agree with TRBD2. The junction had 4 bases not matched to a gene; V was cut back by 2 bases and J by 2 bases. The V gene's germline CDR1 is MRHNA and CDR2 SNTAGT. The CDR3 sequence is 15 residues long. For the CDR3, the DNA is TGTGCCAGCAGTGACAAGGCGGGAGGGCCCTACGAGCAGTACTTC. Its translation is CASSDKAGGPYEQYF.

This chain links TRBV10-3 with TRBJ1-2; possibly TRBD1 for D (6 bases). Germline loops: CDR1 ENHRY, CDR2 SYGVKD. The V gene lost 3 bases and the J gene lost 6 bases, with 8 bases spanning the gap. This CDR3 region has 12 residues. The CDR3 nucleotides read TGTGCCATCAGTGAAAGACAGGATGGCTACACCTTC. It yields the protein CAISERQDGYTF.

The CDR3 spells CASSHPSRTSGSRSTQYF. The CDR3 DNA reads as TGTGCCAGCAGCCACCCCTCCCGGACTAGCGGGAGTCGTAGTACGCAGTATTTT. The rearrangement links TRBV3-1 (or the pseudogene TRBV3-2) to TRBJ2-3; 13 bases map to TRBD2. This CDR3 comprises 18 residues. Germline V gene sequence: CDR1 LGHDT, CDR2 YNNKEL (reference sequence). J lost 8 bases, V lost 3 bases, and 14 bases had no gene match.

V gene TRBV7-2 combines with J gene TRBJ2-1; a weak D match, TRBD2 (7 bases). There are 16 residues in the CDR3. Trimming cost V 5 bases and J 4 bases, with 18 bases left between them. Germline V gives CDR1 SGHTA, CDR2 FQGNSA. CDR3 nucleotides: TGTGCCAGCAGCCCAATGGGCGGGGGCGGGTACAATGAGCAGTTCTTC. Translating it yields CASSPMGGGGYNEQFF.

V and J are TRBV6-1 and TRBJ1-2; D possibly corresponds to TRBD1 (5 bases). This CDR3 has 14 amino acids. Germline loops: CDR1 MNHNS, CDR2 SASEGT. V gave up 1 base and J gave up 2 bases, with 8 bases separating them. The CDR3 DNA is TGTGCCAGCAGTGAAGACAGGCTCAACTATGGCTACACCTTC. This translates into CASSEDRLNYGYTF.

This chain uses TRBV7-9 with TRBJ2-2; 10 nucleotides match TRBD2. V dropped 1 base and J dropped 6; count of bases not matched to a gene: 11. CDR1 is SEHNR and CDR2 is FQNEAQ in the germline V gene (reference sequence). The CDR3 contains 18 residues. As DNA, the CDR3 is TGTGCCAGCAGCTTAGTACGACCGGGACTAGCGTCTTCCGGGGAGCTGTTTTTT. This sequence encodes CASSLVRPGLASSGELFF.

This clone has a single count. The chain recombines TRBV5-1 with TRBJ2-5; 8 bases are shared with TRBD1. Germline V CDR1 and CDR2: SGHRS, YFSETQ. This CDR3 is 15 amino acids long. Losses at the gene ends were 0 bases for V and 4 bases for J; bases not matched to a gene: 5. This CDR3 reads CASSLGQGSGETQYF. CDR3 DNA sequence: TGCGCCAGCAGCTTGGGACAGGGGAGCGGAGAGACCCAGTACTTC.

The V gene is TRBV7-9, the J gene TRBJ1-3; D uncertain. The CDR3 is 15 residues long. Looked up from germline, CDR1 is SEHNR and CDR2 is FQNEAQ (reference sequence). The V and J ends lost 5 bases and 0 bases respectively, with 11 bases between them. The CDR3 DNA sequence: TGTGCCAGCAGCGAGGGAATCTACTCTGGAAACACCATATATTTT. As protein: CASSEGIYSGNTIYF.

The gene calls are TRBV12-3 or TRBV12-4 and TRBJ1-1; D remains ambiguous. The CDR3 runs to 13 residues. V shed 4 bases and J shed 0 bases, with 6 bases lying between them. CDR3 nucleotides: TGTGCCAGCAGTTCCACAGTGAACACTGAAGCTTTCTTT. Translation gives CASSSTVNTEAFF.

The gene calls are TRBV11-3 and TRBJ2-1, with 10 nucleotides matching TRBD2. In germline, CDR1 is SGHNT, CDR2 YENEEA. The CDR3 is 12 residues long. V shed 5 bases and J 16 bases; nucleotides not matched to a gene: 8. The CDR3 region has the DNA TGTGCCAGCAGCGCGCTAGCGGGAGCGTCTTTCTTC. It codes for CASSALAGASFF.

The chain joins TRBV5-1 to TRBJ2-5; 14 nucleotides align to TRBD2. Germline-derived CDR1 and CDR2 are SGHRS and YFSETQ. CDR3 length equals 16 residues. The junction had 5 bases not matched to a gene; V was cut back by 2 bases and J by 5 bases. CDR3 DNA sequence: TGCGCCAGCAGCTTACCGGGACTAGCGGGAGTGGAGACCCAGTACTTC. This sequence encodes CASSLPGLAGVETQYF. The variable domain in full, with the rest retrieved from reference TRBV5-1 and TRBJ2-5, is KAGVTQTPRYLIKTRGQQVTLSCSPISGHRSVSWYQQTPGQGLQFLFEYFSETQRNKGNFPGRFSGRQFSNSRSEMNVSTLELGDSALYLCASSLPGLAGVETQYFGPGTRLLVL.

The chain recombines TRBV28 with TRBJ1-2, with 9 bases identical to TRBD1. The CDR3 extends over 14 amino acids. J was trimmed by 3 bases and V by 6 bases; bases with no gene match: 5. Germline CDR1 is MDHEN and CDR2 is SYDVKM. The DNA for the CDR3 is TGTGCCAGCAGACCTTGGGACAGGGACTATGGCTACACCTTC. This sequence encodes CASRPWDRDYGYTF.

The CDR3 loop reads CASSYSRGQNNEQFF. The CDR3, as DNA: TGTGCCAGCAGTTACTCCAGGGGTCAGAACAATGAGCAGTTCTTC. V and J are TRBV6-2 or TRBV6-3 and TRBJ2-1, with D maybe TRBD1 (6 bases). Germline loops: CDR1 MNHEY, CDR2 SVGEGT. The CDR3 sequence is 15 residues long. V was trimmed by 0 bases and J by 5 bases, leaving 11 bases between them.

This chain links TRBV6-1 with TRBJ1-3, with a possible D match to TRBD1 (6 bases). Germline V lookup: CDR1 MNHNS, CDR2 SASEGT. Deletions cut 4 bases from V and 4 bases from J, with 20 bases between. The CDR3 runs to 17 residues. CDR3 DNA: TGTGCCAGCAGTGCCCGCTCTGGGGGGGCTCTCGGAAACACCATATATTTT. It codes for CASSARSGGALGNTIYF.

J is TRBJ2-5 and V is TRBV29-1; 8 bases match TRBD2. Germline-derived CDR1 and CDR2 are SQVTM and ANQGSEA. V was pared by 7 bases and J by 3 bases, with 16 bases of the junction left unmatched. CDR3 size: 16 residues. The CDR3 region is CSAVAGKNLVKETQYF. The CDR3 DNA reads TGCAGCGCTGTAGCGGGAAAAAACCTAGTAAAAGAGACCCAGTACTTC.

The V gene is TRBV24-1, the J gene TRBJ2-1, with 8 positions matching TRBD1. In germline, CDR1 is KGHDR, CDR2 SFDVKD. Trimming at V came to 3 bases and at J to 4 bases, leaving 10 bases not matched to a gene. The CDR3 covers 17 residues. CDR3 in DNA: TGTGCCACCAGTGATCCTTTACCGGGACAGGAATACAATGAGCAGTTCTTC. Amino acids: CATSDPLPGQEYNEQFF.

The chain carries TRBV6-5 and TRBJ2-5; 7 bases agree with TRBD2. Losses at the gene ends were 7 bases for V and 5 bases for J; bases not matched to a gene: 7. This CDR3 region has 13 residues. From germline, CDR1 is MNHEY and CDR2 SVGAGI. CDR3 region: CASTEREGETQYF. Here the CDR3 DNA reads TGTGCCAGCACCGAGAGGGAGGGGGAGACCCAGTACTTC.

The chain recombines TRBV11-2 with TRBJ2-5; 16 nucleotides align to TRBD2. Per the germline V gene, CDR1 is SGHAT and CDR2 is FQNNGV. V was pared by 5 bases and J by 5 bases, with 8 bases of the junction left unmatched. The CDR3 loop spans 17 amino acids. CDR3: CASSLGLAGGYTETQYF. In DNA form, the CDR3 reads TGTGCCAGCAGCCTGGGACTAGCGGGAGGGTACACGGAGACCCAGTACTTC.

Turning to this clone: One junction end does not reproduce the germline sequence, and a read error may be involved. This chain connects TRBV3-1 (or the pseudogene TRBV3-2) to TRBJ2-1; D is undetermined. This CDR3 region has 11 residues. Germline lookup yields CDR1 LGHDT and CDR2 YNNKEL (reference sequence). This CDR3 reads CASTQAGEQFF. CDR3 sequence (DNA): TGTGCCAGCACCCAAGCCGGTGAGCAGTTCTTC.

The chain carries TRBV3-1 (or the pseudogene TRBV3-2) and TRBJ2-1; 12 nucleotides line up with TRBD2. The CDR3 is 16 residues long. Germline V gives CDR1 LGHDT, CDR2 YNNKEL (reference sequence). J gave up 4 bases and V 0 bases, and 1 base lay outside the gene matches. For the CDR3, the DNA is TGTGCCAGCAGCCAAGATCTAGCGGGAGGGTACAATGAGCAGTTCTTC. Residues: CASSQDLAGGYNEQFF.

The V and J genes are TRBV3-1 (or the pseudogene TRBV3-2) and TRBJ2-3; D is perhaps TRBD2 (5 bases). CDR1 and CDR2 (germline): LGHDT, YNNKEL (reference sequence). The CDR3 consists of 13 residues. Between the trimmed V and J ends, which lost 1 base and 6 bases, there was a span of 8 bases. CDR3 bases: TGTGCCAGCAGCCAAGCTTCGGGGGATACGCAGTATTTT. Translation: CASSQASGDTQYF.

Many counts were recorded for this clone. The V gene is TRBV19, the J gene TRBJ2-3, with 9 bases identical to TRBD2. Germline values: CDR1 LNHDA, CDR2 SQIVND (reference sequence). With V trimmed by 3 bases and J by 1 base, 5 bases remained unmatched. The CDR3 sequence is 16 residues long. The CDR3 protein is CASSILAGDGTDTQYF. The CDR3 DNA is TGTGCCAGTAGTATCTTAGCGGGAGACGGCACAGATACGCAGTATTTT.